This T cell receptor beta chain was profiled in a study of blood T cell repertoires in COVID-19. Across the whole study: Acute and convalescent COVID-19 samples came from the United States, Italy and Spain. T cells, B-cell-depleted T cells, or PBMCs supplied cDNA or gDNA.

Methods used by the authors: Amplification with reference gene primers provided the estimates of nucleated cell counts. Method: immunoSEQ multiplex PCR; TCRdb's copy keeps in-frame clones and lacks some. V and J calls and clone size are given by that table; D and trimming were obtained from the DNA. The table lists 250,000 or so clones, roughly 88% of them singletons. Trimming took 8 bases from V and 1 from J; bases not matched to a gene: 4. CDR3 length: 13 residues. Germline CDR1 and CDR2: SNHLY and FYNNEI. V usage is TRBV2 and J usage is TRBJ1-1; the match to TRBD1 covers 7 bases. Sequenced input: peripheral blood. The TCR was taken from a woman aged 30 to 39 with acute or convalescent COVID-19. CDR3 nucleotides: TGTGCCAGCGGCCGGGACAGGAACACTGAAGCTTTCTTT. It encodes CASGRDRNTEAFF.